This TCR beta chain was obtained from a study of identical twins. TCRdb redid the calling of the 5' RACE reads with MiXCR, one entry per CDR3 protein. This sample has just over 450,000 distinct CDR3 sequences, with 12% to 15% found just once. This CDR3 is 15 amino acids long. CDR1 and CDR2 from the germline V gene are SGHRS and YFSETQ. V gave up 4 bases and J gave up 5 bases; unmatched junction bases: 7. The data were also submitted as part of a second study, on yellow fever vaccine responses in identical twins.

This clonotype was sampled from a woman aged 18-29 years in good health. Source material: CD4+ T cells sorted from blood. The genes are TRBV5-1 and TRBJ2-1; 9 bases are shared with TRBD1. The CDR3 nucleotides are TGCGCCAGCAGCGCCGGGACAGGGATAAACAATGAGCAGTTCTTC. It specifies CASSAGTGINNEQFF.